The entry below describes one TCR beta chain. The sample originates from a study of blood T cell repertoires in COVID-19. Study background: Italy, Spain and the United States were the sources of the convalescent and acute COVID-19 samples.

Germline V CDR1 and CDR2: LGHDT, YNNKEL (reference sequence). The CDR3 has 16 amino acids. The V and J ends lost 6 bases and 0 bases, in that order; junction bases with no gene match: 11. How the authors handled the data: Amplifying reference gene primers gave estimates of nucleated cell counts. Some clones are missing from TCRdb's copy, which holds only in-frame ones; the method was immunoSEQ multiplex PCR. Clonal size and the V and J genes are those of that table, whereas D and trimming came from the DNA. The sample records about 210,000 clones, roughly 88% being singletons. Sequenced input: peripheral blood. J is TRBJ2-7 and V is TRBV3-1 (or the pseudogene TRBV3-2), with 7 positions matching TRBD2. This clonotype originated in a man aged 40-50 years who had recovered from COVID-19. CDR3 in amino acids: CASSPRGVIGSYEQYF. The CDR3 DNA reads TGTGCCAGCAGTCCCCGGGGGGTTATCGGCTCCTACGAGCAGTACTTC.